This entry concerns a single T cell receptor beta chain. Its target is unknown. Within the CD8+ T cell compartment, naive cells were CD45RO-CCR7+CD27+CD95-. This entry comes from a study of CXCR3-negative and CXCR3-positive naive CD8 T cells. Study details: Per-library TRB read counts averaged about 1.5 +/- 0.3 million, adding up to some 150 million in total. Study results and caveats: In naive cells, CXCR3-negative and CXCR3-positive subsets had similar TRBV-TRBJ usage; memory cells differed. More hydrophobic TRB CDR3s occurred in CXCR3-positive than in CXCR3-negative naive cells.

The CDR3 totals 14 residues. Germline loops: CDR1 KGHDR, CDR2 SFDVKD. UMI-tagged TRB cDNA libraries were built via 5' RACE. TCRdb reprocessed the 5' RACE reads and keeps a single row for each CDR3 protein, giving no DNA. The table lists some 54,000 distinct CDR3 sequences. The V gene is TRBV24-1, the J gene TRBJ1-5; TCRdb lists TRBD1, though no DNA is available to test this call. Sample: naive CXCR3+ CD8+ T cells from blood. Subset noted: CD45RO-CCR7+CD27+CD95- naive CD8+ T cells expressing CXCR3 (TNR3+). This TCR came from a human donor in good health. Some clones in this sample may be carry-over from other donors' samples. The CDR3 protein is CATSDLNRDQPQHF.